This is a list of T cell receptor beta chains from one sample in a study of T cells in localized non-small cell lung cancer. The data were produced by immunoSEQ multiplex PCR, yet TCRdb's version contains in-frame clones alone and is incomplete. This sample has just under 20,000 clones, with around 91% found just once. Source: peripheral blood, taken before any cancer treatment. The receptors derive from a man between 35 and 75 years old with stage I lung adenocarcinoma. The CDR3 runs from the conserved cysteine through the conserved F or W. D genes are given only for firm matches. The size of a clone is reported for some rows only, either as once, few or many, or as a class for expanded clones.

>TRBV6-5|TRBJ1-1|-|-
TGTGCCAGCAGTTACTCGCCAGGCGGGGACACTGAAGCTTTCTTT
CASSYSPGGDTEAFF
>TRBV5-1|TRBJ1-2|-|-
TGCGCCAGCAGCTCCTCCACCAGAGTGGGGGGGCCTGGCTACACCTTC
CASSSSTRVGGPGYTF
>TRBV6-5|TRBJ2-7|few|TRBD1
TGTGCCAGCAGGAGGGACAGCTCCTACGAGCAGTACTTC
CASRRDSSYEQYF
>TRBV9|TRBJ2-2|-|-
TGTGCCAGCAGCCCTCAAACAGGGTCTACCGGGGAGCTGTTTTTT
CASSPQTGSTGELFF
>TRBV12-5|TRBJ2-3|-|TRBD2
TGTGCTAGTGGGCATCCTAGCGGGGGGCCTTTATACACAGATACGCAGTATTTT
CASGHPSGGPLYTDTQYF
>TRBV5-8|TRBJ1-3|-|TRBD1
TGTGCCAGCAGCTGGAATCGGGACAGGCTCTTAAACACCATATATTTT
CASSWNRDRLLNTIYF
>TRBV7-3|TRBJ1-1|-|-
TGTGCCAGCAGCCTCGATAATGGGGCGGCGACTGAAGCTTTCTTT
CASSLDNGAATEAFF
>TRBV18|TRBJ2-1|-|-
TGTGCCAGCTCGCGAGACTCTACTAGCTACAATGAGCAGTTCTTC
CASSRDSTSYNEQFF
>TRBV27|TRBJ2-1|-|-
TGTGCCAGCAGTTATTATATTAGCGAGTCTATGTACAATGAGCAGTTCTTC
CASSYYISESMYNEQFF
>TRBV9|TRBJ1-1|-|-
TGTGCCAGCAGCGTCCATGGGAACACTGAAGCTTTCTTT
CASSVHGNTEAFF
>TRBV9|TRBJ1-2|once|TRBD1
TGTGCCAGCAGCAATCCTAGGGACAGCCCTAACTATGGCTACACCTTC
CASSNPRDSPNYGYTF
>TRBV9|TRBJ2-3|-|-
TGTGCCAGCAGCAAGGGGGATATCATAGATACGCAGTATTTT
CASSKGDIIDTQYF
>TRBV25-1|TRBJ2-5|-|-
TGTGCCAGCAGTGGTACGACAGAGACCCAGTACTTC
CASSGTTETQYF
>TRBV28|TRBJ2-7|-|-
TGTGCCAGCAGTGTAAGACAGACCCCCTACGAGCAGTACTTC
CASSVRQTPYEQYF
>TRBV13|TRBJ1-3|-|TRBD1
TGTGCCAGCAGCTTAGGCGACAGGGCTGGAAACACCATATATTTT
CASSLGDRAGNTIYF
>TRBV25-1|TRBJ1-4|-|-
TGTGCCAGCGGGCAAGGGACTTTTGCAACTAATGAAAAACTGTTTTTT
CASGQGTFATNEKLFF
>TRBV5-4|TRBJ2-1|-|-
TGTGCCAGCAGCTCGCCGAAGAGCTCCTACAATGAGCAGTTCTTC
CASSSPKSSYNEQFF
>TRBV19|TRBJ2-1|-|TRBD2
TGTGCCAGTAGTATAGCGGGGGGGGCCTACAATGAGCAGTTCTTC
CASSIAGGAYNEQFF
>TRBV7-9|TRBJ1-2|-|-
TGTGCCAGCAGCTTAGTGGCAGCAAATGGCTACACCTTC
CASSLVAANGYTF
>TRBV2|TRBJ1-2|-|-
TGTGCCAGCAGTGAAGCCGAAAACGATGGCTACACCTTC
CASSEAENDGYTF
>TRBV30|TRBJ1-6|-|-
TGTGCCTGGAGTGGACTGTCCTCGGGGAATAATTCACCCCTCCACTTT
CAWSGLSSGNNSPLHF
>TRBV9|TRBJ2-3|once|-
TGTGCCAGCAGCGTAGCTACGAGCGGGCGGGGCCTCGATACGCAGTATTTT
CASSVATSGRGLDTQYF
>TRBV6-1|TRBJ2-1|-|-
TGTGCCAGCAGGGCGGTCGACTACAATGAGCAGTTCTTC
CASRAVDYNEQFF
>TRBV4-1|TRBJ2-6|-|-
TGCGCCAGCAGCCAAGAGAGAACATTTGGGGCCAACGTCCTGACTTTC
CASSQERTFGANVLTF
>TRBV21-1|TRBJ2-1|few|-
TGTGCCAGCAGCAAAGTGGGGGGGACAGGGGTCCACAATGAGCAGTTCTTC
CASSKVGGTGVHNEQFF
>TRBV7-9|TRBJ1-5|few|-
TGTGCCAGCAGCTTAGATGTGCAGCCCCAGCATTTT
CASSLDVQPQHF
>TRBV6-6|TRBJ2-5|-|TRBD2
TGTGCCAGCAGTTACTCTAGCGGGATGAAGACCCAGTACTTC
CASSYSSGMKTQYF
>TRBV19|TRBJ1-1|-|-
TGTGCCAGTAGTATAGAGGGCAGTTCTAGAAACACTGAAGCTTTCTTT
CASSIEGSSRNTEAFF
>TRBV9|TRBJ2-2|-|TRBD2
TGTGCCAGCAGCCTCCGGACTAGCGTTGAAACCGGGGAGCTGTTTTTT
CASSLRTSVETGELFF
>TRBV5-6|TRBJ2-2|-|TRBD1
TGTGCCAGCAGTCCTCGGACAGGGGGGGGTAAGCTGTTTTTT
CASSPRTGGGKLFF
>TRBV4-1|TRBJ2-3|once|-
TGCGCCAGCAGCCAAGATCGAGTGGGGCGGAATACGCAGTATTTT
CASSQDRVGRNTQYF
>TRBV5-1|TRBJ2-2|-|-
TGCGCCAGCAGCTTGCCAGGGTCCCGGACCCAATGGGATCCTACCGGGGAGCTGTTTTTT
CASSLPGSRTQWDPTGELFF
>TRBV7-2|TRBJ2-3|-|TRBD1
TGTGCCAGCAGCCGGACAGGGTCGAGCACAGATACGCAGTATTTT
CASSRTGSSTDTQYF
>TRBV14|TRBJ1-1|once|-
TGTGCCAGCAGCCAAGGACTTACTGAAGCTTTCTTT
CASSQGLTEAFF